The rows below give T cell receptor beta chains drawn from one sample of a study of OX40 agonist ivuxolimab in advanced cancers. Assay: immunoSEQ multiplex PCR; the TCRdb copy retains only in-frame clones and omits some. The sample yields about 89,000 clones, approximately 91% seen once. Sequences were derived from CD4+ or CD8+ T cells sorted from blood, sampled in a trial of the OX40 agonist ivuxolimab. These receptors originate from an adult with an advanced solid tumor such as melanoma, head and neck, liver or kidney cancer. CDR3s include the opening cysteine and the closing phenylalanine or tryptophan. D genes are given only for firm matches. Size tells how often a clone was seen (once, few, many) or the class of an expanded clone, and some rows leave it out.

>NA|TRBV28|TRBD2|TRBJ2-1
CASSPNGGAYNEQFF
TGTGCCAGCAGTCCAAACGGGGGGGCCTACAATGAGCAGTTCTTC
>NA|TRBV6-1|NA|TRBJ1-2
CASSPREDYGYTF
TGTGCCAGCAGTCCAAGGGAGGACTATGGCTACACCTTC
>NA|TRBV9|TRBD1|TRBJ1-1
CASSVSPGGNTEAFF
TGTGCCAGCAGCGTAAGTCCAGGGGGGAACACTGAAGCTTTCTTT
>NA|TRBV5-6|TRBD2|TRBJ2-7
CASSPKTSGGAYEQYF
TGTGCCAGCAGCCCAAAAACTAGCGGGGGGGCCTACGAGCAGTACTTC
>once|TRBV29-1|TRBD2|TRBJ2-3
CSVVAGGIGSTDTQYF
TGCAGCGTTGTAGCGGGAGGAATTGGTAGCACAGATACGCAGTATTTT
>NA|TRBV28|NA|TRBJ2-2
CASSLIGELFF
TGTGCCAGCAGTTTAATCGGGGAGCTGTTTTTT
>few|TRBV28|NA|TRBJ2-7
CASSLPGGAYEQYF
TGTGCCAGCAGTCTACCAGGGGGGGCCTACGAGCAGTACTTC
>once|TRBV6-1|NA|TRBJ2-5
CASRRQVQETQYF
TGTGCCAGCAGAAGACAAGTCCAAGAGACCCAGTACTTC
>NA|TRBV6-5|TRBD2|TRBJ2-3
CASSSGLPLRDTQYF
TGTGCCAGCAGCTCGGGACTACCCCTCCGAGATACGCAGTATTTT
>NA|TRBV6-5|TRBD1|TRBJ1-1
CATTQGAWSTEAFF
TGTGCCACTACACAGGGGGCTTGGAGCACTGAAGCTTTCTTT
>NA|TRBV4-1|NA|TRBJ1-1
CASSQRATEAFF
TGCGCCAGCAGCCAGAGGGCCACTGAAGCTTTCTTT
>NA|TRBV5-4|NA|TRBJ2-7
CASSLGQEVYEQYF
TGTGCCAGCAGCTTGGGACAGGAGGTCTACGAGCAGTACTTC
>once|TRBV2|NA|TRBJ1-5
CASSEALGGGNQPQHF
TGTGCCAGCAGTGAAGCTTTGGGCGGCGGAAATCAGCCCCAGCATTTT
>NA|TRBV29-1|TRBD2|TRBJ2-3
CSARGLADSTDTQYF
TGCAGCGCCCGAGGTCTAGCGGATAGCACAGATACGCAGTATTTT
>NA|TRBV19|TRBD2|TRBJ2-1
CASSMTSGNNEQFF
TGTGCCAGTAGTATGACTAGCGGCAACAATGAGCAGTTCTTC
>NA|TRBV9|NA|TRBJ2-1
CASSVATGSYNEQFF
TGTGCCAGCAGCGTAGCTACGGGCAGTTACAATGAGCAGTTCTTC
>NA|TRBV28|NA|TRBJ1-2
CASSLFTGLYGYTF
TGTGCCAGCAGTTTATTTACAGGATTGTATGGCTACACCTTC
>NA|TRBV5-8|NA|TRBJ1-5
CASSWDTWGQPQHF
TGTGCCAGCAGCTGGGACACCTGGGGTCAGCCCCAGCATTTT
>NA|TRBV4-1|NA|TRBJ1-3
CASKEALSGNTIYF
TGCGCCAGCAAAGAGGCTCTCTCTGGAAACACCATATATTTT
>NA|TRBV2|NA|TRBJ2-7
CASTADSYEQYF
TGTGCCAGCACCGCAGACTCCTACGAGCAGTACTTC
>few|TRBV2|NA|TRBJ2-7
CASRVQGNSYEQYF
TGTGCCAGCAGGGTTCAGGGGAACTCCTACGAGCAGTACTTC
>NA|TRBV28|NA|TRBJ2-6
CASSLALSGANVLTF
TGTGCCAGCAGTTTGGCCTTGTCTGGGGCCAACGTCCTGACTTTC
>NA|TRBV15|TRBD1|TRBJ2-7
CATSEGQGALYEQYF
TGTGCCACCAGCGAGGGACAGGGGGCATTGTACGAGCAGTACTTC
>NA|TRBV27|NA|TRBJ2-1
CASSSDQEHSYNEQFF
TGTGCCAGCAGTTCGGACCAGGAACACTCCTACAATGAGCAGTTCTTC
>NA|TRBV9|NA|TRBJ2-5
CASSVEGTGETQYF
TGTGCCAGCAGCGTAGAGGGGACCGGAGAGACCCAGTACTTC
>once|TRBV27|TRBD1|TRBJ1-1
CASSLGTGLNTEAFF
TGTGCCAGCAGTTTAGGGACAGGGTTGAACACTGAAGCTTTCTTT
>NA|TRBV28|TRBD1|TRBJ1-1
CASSVSGQRQNTEAFF
TGTGCCAGCAGTGTATCGGGACAGAGACAGAACACTGAAGCTTTCTTT
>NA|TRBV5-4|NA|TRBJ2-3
CASRTWAGATDTQYF
TGTGCCAGTAGAACATGGGCAGGGGCGACAGATACGCAGTATTTT
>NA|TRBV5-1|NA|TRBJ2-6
CASSPLSSSGANVLTF
TGCGCCAGCAGCCCCCTTTCGAGCTCTGGGGCCAACGTCCTGACTTTC
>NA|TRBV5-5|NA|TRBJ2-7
CASSRITGSATNEQYF
TGTGCCAGCAGCCGGATTACAGGGTCCGCTACCAACGAGCAGTACTTC
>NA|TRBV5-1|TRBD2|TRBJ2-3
CASSLVTSGSSDTQYF
TGCGCCAGCAGCTTGGTGACTAGCGGGAGTTCAGATACGCAGTATTTT
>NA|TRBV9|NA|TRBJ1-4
CASSVGGGHNEKLFF
TGTGCCAGCAGCGTAGGTGGGGGTCATAATGAAAAACTGTTTTTT
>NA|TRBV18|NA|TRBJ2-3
CASSPSGRFTDTQYF
TGTGCCAGCTCACCTAGTGGGAGGTTCACAGATACGCAGTATTTT
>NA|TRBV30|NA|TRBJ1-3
CAWSVPYTYAGNTIYF
TGTGCCTGGAGTGTACCTTACACCTACGCTGGAAACACCATATATTTT
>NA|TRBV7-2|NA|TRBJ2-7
CASSLSSYEQYF
TGTGCCAGCAGCCTCAGCTCCTACGAGCAGTACTTC
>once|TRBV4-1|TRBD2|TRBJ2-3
CASSQDRLAGGTDTQYF
TGCGCCAGCAGCCAAGATCGACTAGCGGGGGGCACAGATACGCAGTATTTT
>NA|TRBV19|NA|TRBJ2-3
CASSIDGTAGDTQYF
TGTGCCAGTAGTATAGACGGGACAGCGGGGGATACGCAGTATTTT
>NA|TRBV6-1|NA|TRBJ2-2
CASRVSTGELFF
TGTGCCAGCAGGGTTAGCACCGGGGAGCTGTTTTTT
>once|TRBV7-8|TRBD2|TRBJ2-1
CASSLALVSAGDEQFF
TGTGCCAGCAGCTTAGCGCTGGTCTCAGCGGGAGATGAGCAGTTCTTC
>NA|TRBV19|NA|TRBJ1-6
CASKEGGSYNSPLHF
TGTGCCAGTAAGGAAGGGGGCTCCTATAATTCACCCCTCCACTTT
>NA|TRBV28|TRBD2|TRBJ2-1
CASSGTSGSRSYNEQFF
TGTGCCAGCAGCGGGACTAGCGGGAGCAGATCCTACAATGAGCAGTTCTTC